The 7 T cell receptor beta chains below all came from one sample that was sequenced in a study of blood T cell repertoires in COVID-19. Sequencing was performed with immunoSEQ multiplex PCR; in TCRdb, only in-frame clones are kept and a portion is missing. The profile shows approximately 220,000 clones, about four fifths of them singletons. Sequencing used peripheral blood. These receptors all come from a woman in her sixties or seventies with acute or convalescent COVID-19.

V and J are TRBV29-1 and TRBJ2-7, with 8 bases aligning to TRBD1. The CDR3 is made up of 13 amino acids. Germline CDR1 is SQVTM and CDR2 is ANQGSEA. After removal of 5 bases from V and 3 bases from J, the junction contained 6 bases not matched to a gene. The CDR3 DNA is TGCAGCGTTCGGACAGGGTCAAACTACGAGCAGTACTTC. Its translation: CSVRTGSNYEQYF.

V usage is TRBV28 and J usage is TRBJ1-1; D possibly corresponds to TRBD1 (5 bases). V lost 6 bases, J lost 10 bases, and 21 bases lay in between. CDR1 and CDR2 (germline): MDHEN, SYDVKM. The CDR3 has 14 residues. The CDR3 nucleotides read TGTGCCAGCAGACGTCAGGGAGGTGTGGGCTCAGCTTTCTTT. Its translation: CASRRQGGVGSAFF.

The CDR3, as DNA: TGTGCCAGCAGCGCTACAGGGGATGGCTACACCTTC. This sequence encodes CASSATGDGYTF. The chain recombines TRBV7-9 with TRBJ1-2; TRBD1 aligns across 7 bases. V gave up 5 bases and J gave up 6 bases; unmatched junction bases: 3. Germline V gives CDR1 SEHNR, CDR2 FQNEAQ (reference sequence). This CDR3 region has 12 residues. The full variable domain, completed using reference TRBV7-9 and TRBJ1-2, is DTGVSQNPRHKITKRGQNVTFRCDPISEHNRLYWYRQTLGQGPEFLTYFQNEAQLEKSRLLSDRFSAERPKGSFSTLEIQRTEQGDSAMYLCASSATGDGYTFGSGTRLTVV.

V gene TRBV7-2 combines with J gene TRBJ1-2, with 7 nucleotides matching TRBD1. Germline V gives CDR1 SGHTA, CDR2 FQGNSA. The CDR3 runs to 13 residues. V shed 4 bases, J shed 6 bases, and the junction held 5 bases outside the gene matches. CDR3 DNA: TGTGCCAGCAGCTCGCCGGGACAGCATGGCTACACCTTC. As protein: CASSSPGQHGYTF.

The rearrangement links TRBV5-1 to TRBJ2-5; D remains unclear. Trimming took off 0 bases at V and 3 bases at J, with 12 bases between the two ends. Per germline, CDR1 SGHRS and CDR2 YFSETQ. The CDR3 extends over 15 amino acids. The CDR3 DNA reads TGCGCCAGCAGCTTGGGGGCTCGCTCAAAAGAGACCCAGTACTTC. It specifies CASSLGARSKETQYF.

This sequence joins TRBV11-3 and TRBJ1-1, with D unclear. CDR3 length: 13 residues. Trimming took off 7 bases at V and 3 bases at J, with 12 bases between the two ends. Germline CDR1 and CDR2: SGHNT and YENEEA. The CDR3 protein is CASTGVGYTEAFF. CDR3 DNA: TGTGCCAGCACCGGGGTGGGGTACACTGAAGCTTTCTTT.

Relative to its sample, this clone is medium-sized. The chain joins TRBV23-1 to TRBJ2-4, with a possible D match to TRBD2 (6 bases). TRBV23-1 is reported as an ORF; its role is uncertain. V was clipped by 4 bases and J by 11 bases, with 21 bases between them. The CDR3 contains 15 residues. CDR3 sequence reads: CASSRLLSGLYLQYF. DNA of the CDR3: TGCGCCAGCAGTCGCCTCCTATCGGGACTTTATCTTCAGTACTTC.